This T cell receptor beta chain was identified in a study of technical replicates of blood from a handful of donors (dated by TCRdb to the late 2010s). Comment on this clone: Its specific antigen is unknown. The record has no base qualities; no much larger clone is one base away.

V and J are trimmed by 6 bases and 5 bases, and the gene matches miss 9 bases of the junction. Sequences SGHAT (CDR1) and FQNNGV (CDR2) are obtained from the germline V gene. Including cysteine and phenylalanine, the CDR3 has 15 amino acids. Here the CDR3 DNA is all that survives: 45 bases in frame from base 1. Receptor libraries were prepared by the immunoSEQ multiplex PCR assay. TCRdb carries this immuneACCESS record with in-frame sequences only. Its versions omit some clonotypes, under half of them owing to an unresolved V gene in the studies checked, with the rest unexplained. The sample yields roughly 6,400 clones; 90% to 96% were counted once. The top ten clones comprise approximately 7% of the sample.

The TCR comes from a human donor in good health. Material: PBMCs. The sequence is built from TRBV11-2 and TRBJ2-1; 8 central nucleotides agree with TRBD1. The CDR3 has the sequence CASRPRQGWDNEQFF. The bases are TGTGCCAGCAGACCAAGACAGGGGTGGGACAATGAGCAGTTCTTC.